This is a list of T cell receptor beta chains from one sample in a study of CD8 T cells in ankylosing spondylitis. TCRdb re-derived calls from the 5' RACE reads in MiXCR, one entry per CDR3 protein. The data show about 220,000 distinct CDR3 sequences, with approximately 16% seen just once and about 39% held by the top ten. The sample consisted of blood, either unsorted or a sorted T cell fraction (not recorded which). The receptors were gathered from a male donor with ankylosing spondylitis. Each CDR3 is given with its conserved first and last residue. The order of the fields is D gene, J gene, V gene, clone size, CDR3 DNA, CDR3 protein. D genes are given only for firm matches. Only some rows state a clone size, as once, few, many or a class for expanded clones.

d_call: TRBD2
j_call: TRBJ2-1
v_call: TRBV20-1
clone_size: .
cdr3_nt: TGCAGTGCTAGGTGGCGGGGGGGCTCCTACAATGAGCAGTTCTTC
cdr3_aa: CSARWRGGSYNEQFF

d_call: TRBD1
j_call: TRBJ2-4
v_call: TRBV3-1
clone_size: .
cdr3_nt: TGTGCCAGCAGCCAAGAGGGACAGAAAAACATTCAGTACTTC
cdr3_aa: CASSQEGQKNIQYF

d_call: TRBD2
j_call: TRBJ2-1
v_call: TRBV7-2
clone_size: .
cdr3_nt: TGTGCCAGCAGCTTAGCGCTAGCGGGATCCTACAATGAGCAGTTCTTC
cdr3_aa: CASSLALAGSYNEQFF

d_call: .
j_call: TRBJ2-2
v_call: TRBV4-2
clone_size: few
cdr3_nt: TGTGCCAGCAGCCAAGATCCCTTGTCGGACGAGGGACCCACCGGGGAGCTGTTTTTT
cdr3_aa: CASSQDPLSDEGPTGELFF

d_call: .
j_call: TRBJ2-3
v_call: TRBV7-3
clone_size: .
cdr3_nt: TGTGCCAGCAGCCCGGGACACCGCACAGATACGCAGTATTTT
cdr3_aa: CASSPGHRTDTQYF

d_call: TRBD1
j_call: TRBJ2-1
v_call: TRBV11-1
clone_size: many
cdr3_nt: TGTGCCAGCAGCCCCCGGGACAGAAACAATGAGCAGTTCTTC
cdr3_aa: CASSPRDRNNEQFF

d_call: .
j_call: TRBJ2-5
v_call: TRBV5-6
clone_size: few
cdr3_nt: TGTGCCAGTGGACAGCCCATGAAGACCCAGTACTTC
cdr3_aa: CASGQPMKTQYF

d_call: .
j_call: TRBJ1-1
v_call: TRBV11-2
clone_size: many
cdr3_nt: TGTGCCAGCAGCTTAGATCCGGTCAGGGACGACACTGAAGCTTTCTTT
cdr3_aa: CASSLDPVRDDTEAFF

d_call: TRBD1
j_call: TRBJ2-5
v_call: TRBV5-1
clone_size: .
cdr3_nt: TGCGCCAGCAGCCCCGGGGTCCGGGACAGGGAAGAGACCCAGTACTTC
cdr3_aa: CASSPGVRDREETQYF

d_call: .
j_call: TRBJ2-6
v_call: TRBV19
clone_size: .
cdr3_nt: TGTGCCAGTAGCTGGGCTGTTGGGGCCAACGTCCTGACTTTC
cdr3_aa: CASSWAVGANVLTF

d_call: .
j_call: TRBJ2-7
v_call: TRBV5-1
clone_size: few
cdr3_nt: TGTGCCAGCAGCTTAACCGCAAACCCCGAGCAGTACTTC
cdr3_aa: CASSLTANPEQYF

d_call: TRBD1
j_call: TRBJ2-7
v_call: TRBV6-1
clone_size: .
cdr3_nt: TGTGCCAGCAGTGTAACCGGGACAGGGTCCTACGAGCAGTACTTC
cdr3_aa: CASSVTGTGSYEQYF

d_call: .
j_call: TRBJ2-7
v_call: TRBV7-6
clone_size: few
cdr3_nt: TGTGCCAGCAGCCAATGGGGCGAGCAGTACTTC
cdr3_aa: CASSQWGEQYF

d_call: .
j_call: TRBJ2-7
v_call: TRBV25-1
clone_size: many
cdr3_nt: TGTGCCAGCAGTGGCTACGAAAGGGGGGGGATTGACGAGCAGTACTTC
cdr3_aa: CASSGYERGGIDEQYF

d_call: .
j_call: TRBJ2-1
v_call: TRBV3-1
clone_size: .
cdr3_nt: TGTGCCAGCGGGGACCAATACAATGAGCAGTTCTTC
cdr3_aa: CASGDQYNEQFF

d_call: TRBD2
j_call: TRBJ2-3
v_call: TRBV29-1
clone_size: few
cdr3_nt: TGCAGCGTGGCAATTTGGGGTGAACTAGCGAGCACAGATACGCAGTATTTT
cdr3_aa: CSVAIWGELASTDTQYF

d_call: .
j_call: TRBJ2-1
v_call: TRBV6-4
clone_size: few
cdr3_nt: TGTGCCAGCAGTGACTCGTTTACTAGCTCCTACAATGAGCAGTTCTTC
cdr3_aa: CASSDSFTSSYNEQFF

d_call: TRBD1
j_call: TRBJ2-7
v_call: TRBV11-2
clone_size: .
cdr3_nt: TGTGCCAGCAGAACAGGGGTGGACGAGCAGTACTTC
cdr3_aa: CASRTGVDEQYF

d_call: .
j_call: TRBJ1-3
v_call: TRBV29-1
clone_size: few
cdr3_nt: TGCAGCGTGGCGACAGGAGCTGGAAACACCATATATTTT
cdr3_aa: CSVATGAGNTIYF

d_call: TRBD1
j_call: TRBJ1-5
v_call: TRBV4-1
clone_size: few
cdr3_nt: TGCGCCAGCAGCCTTACAGGGGACGATCAGCCCCAGCATTTT
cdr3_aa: CASSLTGDDQPQHF

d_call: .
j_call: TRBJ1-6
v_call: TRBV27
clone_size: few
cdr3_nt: TGTGCCAGCTCAGGGCAAGGGGATTCACCCCTCCACTTT
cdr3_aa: CASSGQGDSPLHF

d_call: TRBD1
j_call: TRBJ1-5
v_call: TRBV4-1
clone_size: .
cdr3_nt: TGCGCCAGCAGCCAAGATCGAGGGGGCGGCAATCAGCCCCAGCATTTT
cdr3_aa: CASSQDRGGGNQPQHF

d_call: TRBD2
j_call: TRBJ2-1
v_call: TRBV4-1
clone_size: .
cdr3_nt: TGCGCCAGCAGCCAAGCGGGAGGGAACGATGAGCAGTTCTTC
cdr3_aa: CASSQAGGNDEQFF

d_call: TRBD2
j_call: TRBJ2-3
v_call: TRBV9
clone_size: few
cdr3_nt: TGTGCCAGCAGCGTAGAACCTAGCGGGGACCTCCGAGATACGCAGTATTTT
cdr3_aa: CASSVEPSGDLRDTQYF

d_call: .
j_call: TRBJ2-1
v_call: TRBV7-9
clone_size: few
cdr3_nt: TGTGCCAGCCGGGACGAGACCTACAATGAGCAGTTCTTC
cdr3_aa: CASRDETYNEQFF

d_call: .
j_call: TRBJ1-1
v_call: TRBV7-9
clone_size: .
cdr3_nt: TGTGCCAGCAGCGTACAAGCTTTCTTT
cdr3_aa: CASSVQAFF

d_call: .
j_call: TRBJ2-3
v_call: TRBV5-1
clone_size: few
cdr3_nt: TGCGCCAGCAGCCCTCGGGGGGCGGATTCAGATACGCAGTATTTT
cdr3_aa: CASSPRGADSDTQYF

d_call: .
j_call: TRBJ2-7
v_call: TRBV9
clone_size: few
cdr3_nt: TGTGCCAGCAGCGTAGCTGTGGGTTCCTACGAGCAGTACTTC
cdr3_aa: CASSVAVGSYEQYF

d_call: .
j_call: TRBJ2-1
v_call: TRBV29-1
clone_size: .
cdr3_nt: TGCAGCGTTGAACCTGACCTAGGAAATGAGCAGTTCTTC
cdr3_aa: CSVEPDLGNEQFF

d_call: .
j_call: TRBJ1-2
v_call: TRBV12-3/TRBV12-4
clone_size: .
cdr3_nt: TGTGCCAGCAGTTTGGATAACTCCTATGGCTACACCTTC
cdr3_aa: CASSLDNSYGYTF

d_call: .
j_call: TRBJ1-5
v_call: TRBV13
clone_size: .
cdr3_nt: TGTGCCAGCAGCCCCGGCATCGGGGTTCAGCCCCAGCATTTT
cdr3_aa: CASSPGIGVQPQHF

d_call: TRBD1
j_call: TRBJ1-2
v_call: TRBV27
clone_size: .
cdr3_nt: TGTGCCAGCAGTTCGGGGACAGCCTATGGCTACACCTTC
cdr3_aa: CASSSGTAYGYTF

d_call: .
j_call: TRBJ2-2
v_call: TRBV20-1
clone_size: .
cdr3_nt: TGCAGTGCTAGGGGAGCGGTTACGAACACCGGGGAGCTGTTTTTT
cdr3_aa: CSARGAVTNTGELFF

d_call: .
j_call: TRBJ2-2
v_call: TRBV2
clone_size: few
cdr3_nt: TGTGCCAGCACCCGATCTAGGGGGTCCGGGGAGCTGTTTTTT
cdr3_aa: CASTRSRGSGELFF

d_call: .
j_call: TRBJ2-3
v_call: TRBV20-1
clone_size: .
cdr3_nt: TGCAGTGCTAGTTGGGGGAGCACAGATACGCAGTATTTT
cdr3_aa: CSASWGSTDTQYF

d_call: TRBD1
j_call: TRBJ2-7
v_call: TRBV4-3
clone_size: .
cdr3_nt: TGCGCCAGCAGCCCAATCTCAGGGGGCGAAAACGAGCAGTACTTC
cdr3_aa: CASSPISGGENEQYF

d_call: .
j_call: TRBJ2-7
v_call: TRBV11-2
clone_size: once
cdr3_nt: TGTGCCAGCAGCTTAGATCCCGGGCTTTCCTACGAGCAGTACTTC
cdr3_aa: CASSLDPGLSYEQYF

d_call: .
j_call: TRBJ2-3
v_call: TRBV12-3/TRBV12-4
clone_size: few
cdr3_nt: TGTGCCAGCAGTTTAATGGGAAAGCAGTATTTT
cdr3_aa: CASSLMGKQYF

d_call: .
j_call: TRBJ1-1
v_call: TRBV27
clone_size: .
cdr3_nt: TGTGCCAGCAGTTTATCCCCCGCCATGGAAGCTTTCTTT
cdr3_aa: CASSLSPAMEAFF

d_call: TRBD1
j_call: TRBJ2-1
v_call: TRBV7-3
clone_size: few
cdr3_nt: TGTGCCAGCAGCTTATCAGGGACAGGGTTTAATGAGCAGTTCTTC
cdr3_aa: CASSLSGTGFNEQFF

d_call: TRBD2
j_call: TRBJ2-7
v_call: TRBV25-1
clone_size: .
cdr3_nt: TGTGCCAGCAGACCTAGCGGGAACTACGAGCAGTACTTC
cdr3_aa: CASRPSGNYEQYF

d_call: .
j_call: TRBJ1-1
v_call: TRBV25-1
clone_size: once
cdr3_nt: TGTGCCAGCAGTGCCTCCTGGGGTGGGACTGAAGCTTTCTTT
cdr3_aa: CASSASWGGTEAFF

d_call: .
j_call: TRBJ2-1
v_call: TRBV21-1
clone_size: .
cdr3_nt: TGTGCCAGCAGCAAGAAGCCCTTACCCTCCTACAATGAGCAGTTCTTC
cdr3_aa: CASSKKPLPSYNEQFF

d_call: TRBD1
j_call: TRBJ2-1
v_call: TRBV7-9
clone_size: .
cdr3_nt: TGTGCCAGCAGCTCATTAGGGACAGGGGTTGCCAATGAGCAGTTCTTC
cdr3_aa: CASSSLGTGVANEQFF